This T cell receptor (beta chain) is from a study of CD4 T cells in relation to SARS-CoV-2 and coronaviruses. Study overall: The HLA restriction of the shared crossreactive spike epitopes was mapped. Regarding the study as a whole: Monoreactive clones expanded significantly more to SARS-CoV-2 than crossreactive clones did.

Of note for this clone: Its target is unknown.

Unexposed donor CD4+ T cells date from about 2010-2019, before the COVID-19 pandemic. Isolation of CD4+ T cells took place after around eleven days in culture. Cells permitting, SARS-CoV-2 S/N and four cold-coronavirus spikes were tested on unexposed-donor CD4+ T cells. Cultures held some 2.1 million PBMCs per well with about 10 IU/ml IL-2. The germline V gene has CDR1 LGHDT and CDR2 YNNKEL (reference sequence). The CDR3 has 13 amino acids. V was cut by 1 base and J by 8 bases, with 8 bases left in between. Measured with immunoSEQ multiplex PCR; TCRdb has only the in-frame clones, and not every one. The repertoire consists of tens of thousands of clones, with more than 65% occurring once and the leading ten covering about 14%.

The source material was CD4+ T cells from PBMCs, cultured in vitro. The clonotype was recovered from a human donor in good health. The V gene is TRBV3-1 (or the pseudogene TRBV3-2), the J gene TRBJ1-4; no definite D call. CDR3 bases: TGTGCCAGCAGCCAAGCCTTGGACGAAAAACTGTTTTTT. It encodes CASSQALDEKLFF.